Each of the 32 T cell receptor beta chains below was sequenced from the same sample in a study of OX40 agonist ivuxolimab in advanced cancers. The assay was immunoSEQ multiplex PCR, and TCRdb's table has in-frame clones only and misses some. The sample has 79,000 or so clones; roughly nine tenths are singletons. Here the sequenced sample was CD4+ or CD8+ T cells sorted from blood, taken in a trial of the OX40 agonist ivuxolimab. These receptors were obtained from an adult with an advanced solid tumor such as melanoma, head and neck, liver or kidney cancer.

J is TRBJ2-7 and V is TRBV20-1, with D hard to call. CDR1 and CDR2 (germline): DFQATT, SNEGSKA (reference sequence). With 5 bases removed from V and 5 bases from J, the gap between germline ends came to 10 bases. The CDR3 length is 11 residues. DNA of the CDR3: TGCAGTGCTGACCTCTTGGACGAGCAGTACTTC. This codes for CSADLLDEQYF.

To note about this clone: Germline and junction disagree at one end, which may indicate a read error. The gene calls are TRBV18 and TRBJ2-7; 10 bases agree with TRBD1. The germline CDR1 and CDR2 sequences are KGHSH and LQKENI. This CDR3 contains 14 residues. This CDR3 is CASSTPGQGLEQYF. As DNA, the CDR3 is TGTGCCAGCTCAACACCGGGACAGGGGCTGGAGCAGTACTTC.

The genes are TRBV6-1 and TRBJ1-5; D is ambiguous. Germline CDR1 is MNHNS and CDR2 is SASEGT. Deletions cut 2 bases from V and 6 bases from J, with 14 bases between. CDR3 size: 15 residues. The DNA of the CDR3 is TGTGCCAGCAGTGAATTCAATGGATCCGGTCAGCCCCAGCATTTT. The encoded protein is CASSEFNGSGQPQHF.

The gene calls are TRBV5-6 and TRBJ1-2; TRBD1 aligns across 8 bases. Per germline, CDR1 SGHDT and CDR2 YYEEEE. The CDR3 has 12 residues. V gave up 4 bases and J gave up 5 bases; unmatched junction bases: 1. The CDR3 sequence: CASSTGGYGYTF. CDR3 in DNA: TGTGCCAGCAGCACAGGGGGTTATGGCTACACCTTC.

V gene TRBV11-3 combines with J gene TRBJ2-3, with D hard to call. This CDR3 is 13 amino acids long. The ends were cut back, 5 bases at V and 4 bases at J, with 10 bases in the middle. Germline V CDR1 and CDR2: SGHNT, YENEEA. The DNA of the CDR3 is TGTGCCAGCAGCCTTTTATCAGCAGATACGCAGTATTTT. Its translation: CASSLLSADTQYF.

This clone was seen once. The chain employs TRBV5-8 and TRBJ2-5; D gene uncertain. V was trimmed by 3 bases and J by 7 bases, leaving 7 bases between them. The CDR3 runs to 11 residues. Germline CDR1 reads SGHTS; CDR2 reads YDEGEE. As DNA, the CDR3 is TGTGCCAGCAGCTACCCGGTGACCCAGTACTTC. This codes for CASSYPVTQYF.

This chain uses TRBV7-2 with TRBJ2-3; 10 bases are a match to TRBD2. Germline V gene data show CDR1 as SGHTA and CDR2 as FQGNSA. The length of the CDR3 is 18 residues. Losses at the gene ends were 5 bases for V and 0 bases for J; bases not matched to a gene: 11. DNA of the CDR3: TGTGCCAGCAGCACTAGTATGGGACTAGCGACTAGCACAGATACGCAGTATTTT. Its protein is CASSTSMGLATSTDTQYF.

The chain combines TRBV30 with TRBJ2-2; 14 bases match TRBD2. Germline V lookup: CDR1 GTSNPN, CDR2 SVGIG (reference sequence). The CDR3 extends over 16 amino acids. The V gene end was trimmed by 3 bases and the J gene end by 3 bases; junction bases not matched to a gene: 3. The CDR3 DNA sequence: TGTGCCTGGAGGGGACTAGCGGGAGAGTACACCGGGGAGCTGTTTTTT. This gives the protein CAWRGLAGEYTGELFF.

The chain recombines TRBV19 with TRBJ2-7; D is perhaps TRBD2 (5 bases). The CDR3 covers 13 residues. V was clipped by 3 bases and J by 2 bases, with 8 bases between them. The germline V gene has CDR1 LNHDA and CDR2 SQIVND (reference sequence). CDR3 region: CASSMVGTYEQYF. Written as DNA, the CDR3 is TGTGCCAGTAGTATGGTCGGGACCTACGAGCAGTACTTC.

The rearrangement joins TRBV5-1 to TRBJ2-4, with TRBD1 matching over 8 bases. CDR1 is SGHRS and CDR2 is YFSETQ in the germline V gene. The CDR3 is made up of 18 amino acids. The ends lost 0 bases at V and 3 bases at J; junction bases unmatched: 11. The CDR3 region has the DNA TGCGCCAGCAGCTTGGGACCTATGACAGGGGAGAGCAAAAACATTCAGTACTTC. This encodes CASSLGPMTGESKNIQYF.

The gene calls are TRBV5-1 and TRBJ2-3; TRBD2 agrees at 11 bases. This CDR3 region has 15 residues. After removal of 2 bases from V and 5 bases from J, the junction contained 4 bases not matched to a gene. From germline, CDR1 is SGHRS and CDR2 YFSETQ. The CDR3 bases are TGCGCCAGCAGCTTCGTTAGCGGGAGGGAAGATACGCAGTATTTT. It translates to CASSFVSGREDTQYF.

This rearrangement joins TRBV7-8 to TRBJ2-2; D remains ambiguous. Germline V gene lookup returns CDR1 SGHVS and CDR2 FQNEAQ. Trimming removed 5 bases at V and 7 bases at J, with 8 bases between. This CDR3 spans 12 amino acids. The chain's CDR3 is CASSPWGGELFF. The CDR3 DNA reads TGTGCCAGCAGCCCCTGGGGCGGGGAGCTGTTTTTT.

V is TRBV6-1 and J is TRBJ1-2, with 8 bases that match TRBD1. V was clipped by 4 bases and J by 4 bases; unmatched bases: 5. This CDR3 has 14 residues. The germline CDR1 and CDR2 sequences are MNHNS and SASEGT. The CDR3 region has the DNA TGTGCCAGCAGTGGTGGACAGGGCCTCTATGGCTACACCTTC. It is translated as CASSGGQGLYGYTF.

This chain uses TRBV9 with TRBJ2-1; no firm D call. Germline CDR1 reads SGDLS; CDR2 reads YYNGEE. Trimming took off 0 bases at V and 7 bases at J, with 14 bases between the two ends. The CDR3 length is 15 residues. This CDR3 is CASSVAPGSPNEQFF. CDR3 DNA: TGTGCCAGCAGCGTAGCTCCGGGTAGCCCGAATGAGCAGTTCTTC.

The V gene is TRBV5-1, the J gene TRBJ2-5; D possibly corresponds to TRBD2 (6 bases). Germline lookup yields CDR1 SGHRS and CDR2 YFSETQ. With 0 bases removed from V and 5 bases from J, the gap between germline ends came to 17 bases. CDR3 length: 16 amino acids. As DNA, the CDR3 is TGCGCCAGCAGCTTGGGTATTGGAGGGACCCTCGAGACCCAGTACTTC. Translated: CASSLGIGGTLETQYF. The variable domain in full, with the rest retrieved from reference TRBV5-1 and TRBJ2-5, is KAGVTQTPRYLIKTRGQQVTLSCSPISGHRSVSWYQQTPGQGLQFLFEYFSETQRNKGNFPGRFSGRQFSNSRSEMNVSTLELGDSALYLCASSLGIGGTLETQYFGPGTRLLVL.

The chain combines TRBV30 with TRBJ2-2; 11 nucleotides agree with TRBD2. V was pared by 2 bases and J by 7 bases, with 3 bases of the junction left unmatched. The CDR3 extends over 14 amino acids. Per the germline V gene, CDR1 is GTSNPN and CDR2 is SVGIG (reference sequence). CDR3 loop: CAWSLAGGIGELFF. The DNA for the CDR3 is TGTGCCTGGAGTTTAGCGGGAGGGATCGGGGAGCTGTTTTTT.

This clone appeared a single time. V gene TRBV28 combines with J gene TRBJ1-5; D remains unclear. V dropped 4 bases and J dropped 7 bases, with 14 bases sitting between them. This CDR3 spans 14 amino acids. Germline V gene data show CDR1 as MDHEN and CDR2 as SYDVKM. The DNA of the CDR3 is TGTGCCAGCAGTTCCCCTCTTCCTGGGCAGCCCCAGCATTTT. Protein sequence: CASSSPLPGQPQHF.

The chain links TRBV5-6 to TRBJ2-7, with TRBD1 matching over 11 bases. Trimming took 4 bases from V and 3 from J; bases not matched to a gene: 3. From germline, CDR1 is SGHDT and CDR2 YYEEEE. The CDR3 spans 14 residues. The CDR3 loop reads CASSVGQGGYEQYF. In nucleotides, the CDR3 is TGTGCCAGCAGCGTGGGACAGGGGGGCTACGAGCAGTACTTC.

V gene TRBV2 combines with J gene TRBJ2-3; D is perhaps TRBD1 or TRBD2 (5 bases each). The CDR3 is 13 amino acids. V was trimmed by 6 bases and J by 9 bases, leaving 16 bases between them. In germline, CDR1 is SNHLY, CDR2 FYNNEI. In DNA form, the CDR3 reads TGTGCCAGCAGCGCGAGGGACCCTCCAACGCAGTATTTT. Encoded protein: CASSARDPPTQYF.

V and J are TRBV6-1 and TRBJ2-7, with 12 bases identical to TRBD2. The CDR3 has 15 residues. V shed 8 bases, J shed 3 bases, and the junction held 8 bases outside the gene matches. The germline CDR1 and CDR2 sequences are MNHNS and SASEGT. CDR3 residues: CASARLAGENYEQYF. The CDR3 DNA reads TGTGCCAGCGCCAGACTAGCGGGAGAAAACTACGAGCAGTACTTC.

This rearrangement joins TRBV14 to TRBJ1-1; D is unresolved. CDR1 and CDR2 (germline): SGHDN, FVKESK. Trimming removed 3 bases from V and 2 bases from J, with 10 bases in between. The CDR3 sequence is 14 residues long. The CDR3: CASSHGEVNTEAFF. The CDR3 DNA is TGTGCCAGCAGCCACGGGGAGGTTAACACTGAAGCTTTCTTT.

The chain employs TRBV5-1 and TRBJ2-7, with 8 nucleotides matching TRBD1. From germline, CDR1 is SGHRS and CDR2 YFSETQ. The CDR3 length is 15 residues. V gave up 4 bases and J gave up 7 bases; unmatched junction bases: 13. CDR3 coding DNA: TGCGCCAGCAGCCCTCCCCGGCAGGGGGCGGCTGAGCAGTACTTC. This codes for CASSPPRQGAAEQYF.

This clone was counted once. The chain couples TRBV30 to TRBJ2-1, with 9 bases aligning to TRBD2. The CDR3 has 15 residues. V was clipped by 3 bases and J by 10 bases; unmatched bases: 13. CDR1 and CDR2 from the germline V gene are GTSNPN and SVGIG (reference sequence). For the CDR3, the DNA is TGTGCCTGGAGCGCCGCCGGGGTGCGGGAGGGCGAGCAGTTCTTC. The encoded protein is CAWSAAGVREGEQFF. Full variable domain (rest looked up from reference TRBV30 and TRBJ2-1): SQTIHQWPATLVQPVGSPLSLECTVEGTSNPNLYWYRQAAGRGLQLLFYSVGIGQISSEVPQNLSASRPQDRQFILSSKKLLLSDSGFYLCAWSAAGVREGEQFFGPGTRLTVL.

The chain is built from TRBV10-1 and TRBJ1-3; unclear D gene. The CDR3 length is 15 residues. Trimming cost V 0 bases and J 4 bases, with 10 bases left between them. CDR1 WNHNN and CDR2 SYGVQD come from the germline V gene (reference sequence). The CDR3 sequence: CASSESVGSGNTIYF. Written as DNA, the CDR3 is TGCGCCAGCAGTGAGTCTGTGGGATCGGGAAACACCATATATTTT.

The gene calls are TRBV6-1 and TRBJ2-7; 10 nucleotides align to TRBD1. This CDR3 is built from 19 residues. Germline assignment: CDR1 MNHNS and CDR2 SASEGT. The V segment lost 3 bases and the J segment 0 bases; nucleotides outside the gene matches: 14. The CDR3 loop reads CASSDPGTGVLLSSYEQYF. DNA for the CDR3: TGTGCCAGCAGTGATCCCGGGACAGGGGTCCTATTGAGCTCCTACGAGCAGTACTTC.

The CDR3 is CASSFLEAETQYF. The CDR3, as DNA: TGCGCCAGCAGCTTCTTAGAGGCGGAGACCCAGTACTTC. V usage is TRBV5-1 and J usage is TRBJ2-5; no reliable D call. Germline V gene sequence: CDR1 SGHRS, CDR2 YFSETQ. The CDR3 has 13 amino acids. The ends were cut back, 2 bases at V and 5 bases at J, with 10 bases in the middle.

The V gene is TRBV5-6, the J gene TRBJ2-7; 7 bases agree with TRBD1. This CDR3 has 15 amino acids. Germline V gene data show CDR1 as SGHDT and CDR2 as YYEEEE. V lost 1 base to trimming and J lost 2 bases; unmatched junction nucleotides: 6. This CDR3 is CASSLSGTVTYEQYF. In DNA form, the CDR3 reads TGTGCCAGCAGCTTGTCCGGGACAGTTACCTACGAGCAGTACTTC.

The chain joins TRBV27 to TRBJ2-5; D gene unclear. Trimming shortened V by 5 bases and J by 5 bases, and 9 bases separated the two germline ends. The CDR3 loop spans 12 amino acids. In germline, CDR1 is MNHEY, CDR2 SMNVEV (reference sequence). This chain's CDR3 is CASSRASETQYF. CDR3 nucleotide sequence: TGTGCCAGCAGTCGCGCAAGTGAGACCCAGTACTTC.

The chain employs TRBV19 and TRBJ2-1, with a weak D call TRBD2 (5 bases). Germline assignment: CDR1 LNHDA and CDR2 SQIVND (reference sequence). V shed 3 bases and J shed 6 bases, with 12 bases lying between them. This CDR3 is 14 amino acids long. Here the CDR3 DNA reads TGTGCCAGTAGTATCTCGGGCGGACTCAATGAGCAGTTCTTC. It is translated as CASSISGGLNEQFF. Drawing the rest from reference TRBV19 and TRBJ2-1, the complete variable domain is DGGITQSPKYLFRKEGQNVTLSCEQNLNHDAMYWYRQDPGQGLRLIYYSQIVNDFQKGDIAEGYSVSREKKESFPLTVTSAQKNPTAFYLCASSISGGLNEQFFGPGTRLTVL.

This sequence joins TRBV5-1 and TRBJ2-6; no reliable D call. Germline CDR1 is SGHRS and CDR2 is YFSETQ. V shed 1 base and J shed 4 bases, with 12 bases lying between them. CDR3 length: 16 amino acids. The CDR3 here is CASSLTGSEGANVLTF. The CDR3, as DNA: TGCGCCAGCAGCTTGACGGGCTCTGAGGGGGCCAACGTCCTGACTTTC.

The CDR3 reads CASSGLGRGSYNEQFF. The CDR3 region has the DNA TGTGCCAGCAGCGGCCTTGGTAGGGGCTCCTACAATGAGCAGTTCTTC. The chain combines TRBV7-9 with TRBJ2-1; a possible D gene is TRBD1 (5 bases). CDR3 length: 16 residues. V gave up 5 bases and J gave up 0 bases, with 14 bases separating them. Per the germline V gene, CDR1 is SEHNR and CDR2 is FQNEAQ (reference sequence).

The chain links TRBV5-1 to TRBJ2-1, with D perhaps being TRBD1 or TRBD2 (5 bases each). Germline V CDR1 and CDR2: SGHRS, YFSETQ. The CDR3 spans 15 residues. V was shortened by 4 bases and J by 2 bases, with 13 bases between the two germline ends. CDR3 protein: CASSRGGATYNEQFF. The DNA for the CDR3 is TGCGCCAGCAGCCGGGGTGGGGCAACCTACAATGAGCAGTTCTTC.